Below, one T cell receptor beta chain is given with its context. The germline CDR1 and CDR2 sequences are MDHEN and SYDVKM. V lost 2 bases and J 3 bases, leaving 14 bases between the germline ends. This CDR3 contains 16 residues. These data belong to a study of cytomegalovirus exposure and HLA in healthy donors. Researchers ran the PCR with 60 Vbeta and 13 Jbeta primers. The table came from immunoSEQ multiplex PCR; TCRdb's copy has only in-frame clones and leaves some out. This repertoire includes about 74,000 clones. The J gene is TRBJ1-5, the V gene TRBV28; D is ambiguous. Specimen: PBMCs. The TCR originated in a female donor in good health and CMV-seropositive. The CDR3 loop is CASSLIQVVNNQPQHF. The DNA for the CDR3 is TGTGCCAGCAGTTTAATCCAGGTAGTAAACAATCAGCCCCAGCATTTT.